A single sample gave rise to the 13 T cell receptor beta chains below, sequenced in a study of T-cell reconstitution after alpha-beta-depleted transplantation in children. Unique molecular identifiers featured in how the TCRbeta library was prepared. TCRdb reanalysed the PCR reads using MiXCR and keeps one entry per CDR3 protein. The sample has about 540,000 distinct CDR3 sequences, around 17% seen once. The sample here was PBMCs from the stem cell graft donor, taken from the stem cell graft. The source of these receptors is a human donor who donated a stem cell graft to a child with acute lymphoblastic leukemia.

This clonotype has more than one count but fewer than ten. The rearrangement uses TRBV18 and TRBJ2-1, with 11 bases that match TRBD2. The ends lost 3 bases at V and 4 bases at J; junction bases unmatched: 11. Germline-derived CDR1 and CDR2 are KGHSH and LQKENI. This CDR3 is 18 amino acids long. CDR3 region: CASSPGISGRASYNEQFF. The CDR3, as DNA: TGTGCCAGCTCACCCGGTATTAGCGGGAGGGCCTCTTACAATGAGCAGTTCTTC.

This clonotype showed up just a few times. The rearrangement links TRBV11-1 to TRBJ2-3, with 7 nucleotides matching TRBD1. In germline, CDR1 is SGHAT, CDR2 FQDESV (reference sequence). The ends lost 4 bases at V and 4 bases at J; junction bases unmatched: 17. This CDR3 contains 18 residues. CDR3 DNA: TGTGCCAGCAGCTCGTTAAAAGCCGGGACAGCGCCCTCAGATACGCAGTATTTT. It yields the protein CASSSLKAGTAPSDTQYF. The variable domain in full, with the rest retrieved from reference TRBV11-1 and TRBJ2-3, is EAEVAQSPRYKITEKSQAVAFWCDPISGHATLYWYRQILGQGPELLVQFQDESVVDDSQLPKDRFSAERLKGVDSTLKIQPAELGDSAMYLCASSSLKAGTAPSDTQYFGPGTRLTVL.

The rearrangement links TRBV20-1 to TRBJ2-7, with 11 bases lining up with TRBD2. The CDR3 is 15 residues long. The germline V gene encodes CDR1 DFQATT and CDR2 SNEGSKA (reference sequence). The junction had 8 bases not matched to a gene; V was cut back by 7 bases and J by 0 bases. In DNA form, the CDR3 reads TGCAGTGTTGGGGGACTAGCGGCTAGCTCCTACGAGCAGTACTTC. Translation: CSVGGLAASSYEQYF.

This clonotype has only a few counts. The rearrangement joins TRBV10-3 to TRBJ2-1, with 14 bases matching TRBD2. CDR1 is ENHRY, CDR2 SYGVKD, per germline. The V segment lost 7 bases and the J segment 8 bases; nucleotides outside the gene matches: 1. This CDR3 region has 13 residues. In DNA, the CDR3 is TGTGCCATCATGGGACTAGCGGGAGATGAGCAGTTCTTC. Its translation is CAIMGLAGDEQFF.

This clonotype was observed a single time. V is TRBV6-5 and J is TRBJ2-1, with 14 bases matching TRBD2. The CDR3 consists of 16 residues. The trim removed 2 bases at V and 9 bases at J, leaving 6 bases unmatched. The germline V gene encodes CDR1 MNHEY and CDR2 SVGAGI. The CDR3 DNA is TGTGCCAGCAGTTACGGGACTAGCGGGAGATTCAGTGAGCAGTTCTTC. This codes for CASSYGTSGRFSEQFF.

V gene TRBV12-3 or TRBV12-4 combines with J gene TRBJ2-7; 12 bases are shared with TRBD1. With 5 bases clipped from V and 5 bases from J, the junction kept 7 bases outside the gene matches. This CDR3 spans 15 amino acids. The CDR3 DNA is TGTGCCAGCAGTAGGGGACAGGGGGCCGTTAACGAGCAGTACTTC. It is translated as CASSRGQGAVNEQYF.

This sequence joins TRBV5-6 and TRBJ2-1, with D possibly matching TRBD1 (6 bases). CDR3 length equals 16 residues. The V gene's germline CDR1 is SGHDT and CDR2 YYEEEE. Trimming took 3 bases from V and 0 from J, leaving 13 bases between them. The chain's CDR3 is CASSWTVISSYNEQFF. In DNA form, the CDR3 reads TGTGCCAGCAGCTGGACAGTTATCAGCTCCTACAATGAGCAGTTCTTC.

V and J are TRBV10-3 and TRBJ1-5; 8 nucleotides match TRBD1. CDR3 length: 14 residues. Germline CDR1 reads ENHRY; CDR2 reads SYGVKD. J lost 1 base, V lost 6 bases, and 2 bases had no gene match. This CDR3 is CAISRTGSNQPQHF. The CDR3 DNA reads as TGTGCCATCAGCCGGACAGGGAGCAATCAGCCCCAGCATTTT.

This chain joins TRBV7-8 and TRBJ1-1; D not certain. This CDR3 is built from 14 residues. V was shortened by 4 bases and J by 6 bases, with 15 bases between the two germline ends. CDR1 is SGHVS and CDR2 is FQNEAQ in the germline V gene. This CDR3 reads CASSSSPAEPEAFF. DNA for the CDR3: TGTGCCAGCAGCTCGTCACCGGCGGAGCCTGAAGCTTTCTTT.

V gene TRBV20-1 combines with J gene TRBJ1-5; D unclear. V shed 3 bases and J shed 3 bases, with 9 bases lying between them. Looked up from germline, CDR1 is DFQATT and CDR2 is SNEGSKA (reference sequence). The length of the CDR3 is 13 residues. The CDR3 reads CSASIPPNQPQHF. The CDR3 region has the DNA TGCAGTGCTAGTATTCCCCCCAATCAGCCCCAGCATTTT.

A few counts support this clonotype. The V call is TRBV7-3, the J call TRBJ2-3, with D tentatively TRBD2 (5 bases). This CDR3 comprises 17 residues. Germline V gene sequence: CDR1 SGHTA, CDR2 FQGTGA. The V gene lost 1 base and the J gene lost 4 bases, with 18 bases spanning the gap. The CDR3 sequence: CASSLNPGSPSADTQYF. CDR3 DNA: TGTGCCAGCAGCTTAAACCCGGGATCTCCGAGCGCAGATACGCAGTATTTT.

The rearrangement uses TRBV12-3 or TRBV12-4 and TRBJ2-5; TRBD2 aligns across 7 bases. J gave up 4 bases and V 7 bases, and 6 bases lay outside the gene matches. The CDR3 has 13 amino acids. CDR3 coding DNA: TGTGCCAGCACCCCCTCGGGGGGAGAGACCCAGTACTTC. This encodes CASTPSGGETQYF.

V usage is TRBV20-1 and J usage is TRBJ2-1, with 9 bases fitting TRBD2. The CDR3 runs to 18 residues. The trim removed 0 bases at V and 7 bases at J, leaving 16 bases unmatched. Germline CDR1 DFQATT, CDR2 SNEGSKA (reference sequence). The chain's CDR3 is CSARDPFGSGSMGNEQFF. CDR3 nucleotide sequence: TGCAGTGCTAGAGATCCCTTTGGTAGCGGGAGTATGGGGAATGAGCAGTTCTTC.